A single sample gave rise to the 3 T cell receptor beta chains below, sequenced in a study of T cell clones after liver transplantation. TCRbeta sequences of proliferating CFSE-low MLR cells were labeled alloreactive. Generated by immunoSEQ multiplex PCR, the TCRdb table keeps only in-frame clones and is missing some. The sample lists about 1,300 clones, roughly 29% seen once, with approximately 21% in the top ten. These receptors are not linked to any known antigen. Material for sequencing was CD8+ T cells from PBMCs cultured with third-party cells. Every receptor here comes from a human patient who received a liver transplant. Some T cells may have come from the graft donor.

On this clone itself: Other DNA variants within this sample encode the same CDR3. The rearrangement uses TRBV7-3 and TRBJ2-3, with TRBD2 identical over 13 bases. Germline V gene data show CDR1 as SGHTA and CDR2 as FQGTGA. The CDR3 contains 15 residues. With 3 bases clipped from V and 6 bases from J, the junction kept 3 bases outside the gene matches. The CDR3 nucleotides read TGTGCCAGCAGCTTTACTAGCGGGGGGGTGGATACGCAGTATTTT. It specifies CASSFTSGGVDTQYF.

The chain recombines TRBV9 with TRBJ1-1, with D possibly TRBD1 on 6 matching bases. The CDR3 runs to 14 residues. V was trimmed by 4 bases and J by 1 base, leaving 11 bases between them. Germline V gene lookup returns CDR1 SGDLS and CDR2 YYNGEE. CDR3 coding DNA: TGTGCCAGCAGCCCGGGGGCGGGGAACACTGAAGCTTTCTTT. Its translation is CASSPGAGNTEAFF.

This clone counts as medium-sized. This chain links TRBV7-7 with TRBJ2-7, with 9 positions matching TRBD2. After removal of 1 base from V and 0 bases from J, the junction contained 1 base not matched to a gene. The CDR3 sequence is 15 residues long. CDR1 SSHAT and CDR2 FNYEAQ come from the germline V gene (reference sequence). CDR3 region: CASSLGSGGSYEQYF. The CDR3 DNA follows: TGTGCCAGCAGCTTAGGTAGCGGGGGCTCCTACGAGCAGTACTTC.